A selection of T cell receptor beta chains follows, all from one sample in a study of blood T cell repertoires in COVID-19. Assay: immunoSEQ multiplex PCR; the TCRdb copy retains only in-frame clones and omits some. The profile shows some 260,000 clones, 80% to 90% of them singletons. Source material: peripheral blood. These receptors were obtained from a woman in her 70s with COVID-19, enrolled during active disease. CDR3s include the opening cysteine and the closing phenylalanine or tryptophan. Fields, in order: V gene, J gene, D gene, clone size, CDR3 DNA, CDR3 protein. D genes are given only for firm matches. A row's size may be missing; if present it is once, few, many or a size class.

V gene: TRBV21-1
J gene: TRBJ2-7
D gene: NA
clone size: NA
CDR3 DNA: TGTGCCAGCAGCAAAGGATTCTGGGAGGGACTCTACGAGCAGTACTTC
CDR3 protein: CASSKGFWEGLYEQYF

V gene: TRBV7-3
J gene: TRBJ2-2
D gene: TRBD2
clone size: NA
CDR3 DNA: TGTGCCAGCAGATTAAAGGCGGGACTAGCGGGAGTAGAAGTTGCGGGGGAGCTGTTTTTT
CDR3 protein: CASRLKAGLAGVEVAGELFF

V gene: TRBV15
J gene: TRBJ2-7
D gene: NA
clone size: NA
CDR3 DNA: TGTGCCACCAGCAGAGATCTTGGCAGTTACGAGCAGTACTTC
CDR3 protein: CATSRDLGSYEQYF

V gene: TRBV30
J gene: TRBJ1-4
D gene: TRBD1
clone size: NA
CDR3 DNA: TGTGCCTTCATTGATCAGGGGGTCGGAAAACTGTTTTTT
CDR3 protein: CAFIDQGVGKLFF

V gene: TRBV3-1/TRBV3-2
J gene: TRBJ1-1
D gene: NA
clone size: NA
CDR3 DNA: TGTGCCAGCAGCAGCGGGGCCATGAACACTGAAGCTTTCTTT
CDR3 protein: CASSSGAMNTEAFF

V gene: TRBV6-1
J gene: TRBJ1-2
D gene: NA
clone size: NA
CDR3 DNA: TGTGCCAGCAGTGAAGGGGCCAGATTAAACTATGGCTACACCTTC
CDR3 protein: CASSEGARLNYGYTF

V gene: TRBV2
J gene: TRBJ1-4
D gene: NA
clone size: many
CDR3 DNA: TGTGCCAGCACCATGGACAGACCAAATGAAAAACTGTTTTTT
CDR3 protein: CASTMDRPNEKLFF

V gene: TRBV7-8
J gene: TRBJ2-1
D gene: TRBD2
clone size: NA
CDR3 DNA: TGTGCCAGCAGCTCGTGGACTAGCGGGAGCAATGAGCAGTTCTTC
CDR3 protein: CASSSWTSGSNEQFF

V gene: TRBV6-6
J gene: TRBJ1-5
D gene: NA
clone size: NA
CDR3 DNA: TGTGCCAGCAGTTACCCCGGGACACCTCAGCCCCAGCATTTT
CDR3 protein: CASSYPGTPQPQHF

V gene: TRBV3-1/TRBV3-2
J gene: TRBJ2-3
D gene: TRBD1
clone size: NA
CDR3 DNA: TGTGCCAGCAGCCCCCCCCGGGACAGTAGCACAGATACGCAGTATTTT
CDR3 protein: CASSPPRDSSTDTQYF

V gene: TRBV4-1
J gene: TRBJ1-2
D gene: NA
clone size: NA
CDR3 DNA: TGCGCCAGCAGCCAAGACAGGGTAGGTGGCTACACCTTC
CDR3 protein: CASSQDRVGGYTF

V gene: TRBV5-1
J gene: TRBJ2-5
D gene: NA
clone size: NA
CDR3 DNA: TGCGCCAGCAGCTTGGAGGGGCACCAAGAGACCCAGTACTTC
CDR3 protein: CASSLEGHQETQYF

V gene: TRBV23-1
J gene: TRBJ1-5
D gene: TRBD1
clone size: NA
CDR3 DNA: TGCGCCAGCAGTCAACCGGGACAGAGCAATCAGCCCCAGCATTTT
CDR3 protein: CASSQPGQSNQPQHF

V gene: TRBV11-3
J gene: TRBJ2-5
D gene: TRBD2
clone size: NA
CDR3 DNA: TGTGCCAGCAGCTTAAGACCCAGCGGGAGGCGAAAAGAGACCCAGTACTTC
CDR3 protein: CASSLRPSGRRKETQYF

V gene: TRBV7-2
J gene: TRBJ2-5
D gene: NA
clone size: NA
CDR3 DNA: TGTGCCAGCAGCGAAAGCGCCGGGGGAATGGCCCAGTACTTC
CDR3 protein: CASSESAGGMAQYF

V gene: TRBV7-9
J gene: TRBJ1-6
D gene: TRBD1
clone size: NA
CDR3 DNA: TGTGCCAGCAGCCGTGGACAGGGGGATGACTCACCCCTCCACTTT
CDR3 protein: CASSRGQGDDSPLHF

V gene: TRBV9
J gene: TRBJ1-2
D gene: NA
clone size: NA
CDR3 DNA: TGTGCCAGCAGCGAAATAACAAATGGCTACACCTTC
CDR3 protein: CASSEITNGYTF

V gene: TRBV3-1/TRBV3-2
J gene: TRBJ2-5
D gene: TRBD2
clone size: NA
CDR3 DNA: TGTGCCAGCAGCCATTTGAGGGAGGGTCGGGAGACCCAGTACTTC
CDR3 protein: CASSHLREGRETQYF

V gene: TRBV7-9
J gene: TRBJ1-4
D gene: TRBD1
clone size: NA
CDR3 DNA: TGTGCCAGCAGCTTAGGACAGGGGGCGCCTGAAAAACTGTTTTTT
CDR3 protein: CASSLGQGAPEKLFF

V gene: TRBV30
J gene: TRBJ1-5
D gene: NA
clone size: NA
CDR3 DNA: TGTGCCTGGAGTCAGGGGCTCCCCAATCAGCCCCAGCATTTT
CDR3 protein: CAWSQGLPNQPQHF

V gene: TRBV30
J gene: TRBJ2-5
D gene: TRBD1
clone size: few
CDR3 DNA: TGTGCCTGGGGACCCGGGACAGGGGATGAGACCCAGTACTTC
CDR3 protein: CAWGPGTGDETQYF

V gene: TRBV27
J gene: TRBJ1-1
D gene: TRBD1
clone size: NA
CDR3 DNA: TGTGCCAGCAGCAAAACAGGGGGCACCACTGAAGCTTTCTTT
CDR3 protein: CASSKTGGTTEAFF

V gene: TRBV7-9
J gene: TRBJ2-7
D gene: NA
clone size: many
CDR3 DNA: TGTGCCAGCAGCTTCGTCCAGGGCTACGAGCAGTACTTC
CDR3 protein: CASSFVQGYEQYF

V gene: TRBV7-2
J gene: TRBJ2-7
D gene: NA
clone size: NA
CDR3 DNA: TGTGCCAGCAGCTTAGTGGCGGGGACCAACGAGCAGTACTTC
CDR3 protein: CASSLVAGTNEQYF

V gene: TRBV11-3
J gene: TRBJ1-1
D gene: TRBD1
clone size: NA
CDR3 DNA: TGTGCCAGCAGCCCCACACAGGGGAGGCTCGAAGCTTTCTTT
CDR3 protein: CASSPTQGRLEAFF

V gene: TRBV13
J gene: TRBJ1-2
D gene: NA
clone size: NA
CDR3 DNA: TGTGCCAGCAGCCTCAATCCACCAACACCTAACTATGGCTACACCTTC
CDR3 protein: CASSLNPPTPNYGYTF

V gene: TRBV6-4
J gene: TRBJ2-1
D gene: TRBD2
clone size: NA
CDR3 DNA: TGTGCCAGCACCGCGACAGCGGGATACTACAATGAGCAGTTCTTC
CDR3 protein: CASTATAGYYNEQFF

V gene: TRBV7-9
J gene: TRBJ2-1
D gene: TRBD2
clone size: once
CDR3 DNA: TGTGCCAGCAGCTTAGCAGCGGGAGCCCCCTACAATGAGCAGTTCTTC
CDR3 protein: CASSLAAGAPYNEQFF

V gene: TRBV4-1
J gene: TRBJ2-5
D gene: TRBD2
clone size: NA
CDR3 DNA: TGCGCCAGCAGCCAGACAACTAGCGGGGGGCAAGAGACCCAGTACTTC
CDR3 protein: CASSQTTSGGQETQYF

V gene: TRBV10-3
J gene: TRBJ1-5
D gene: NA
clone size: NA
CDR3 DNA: TGTGCCGCCCAGGGCGGCAATCAGCCCCAGCATTTT
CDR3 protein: CAAQGGNQPQHF

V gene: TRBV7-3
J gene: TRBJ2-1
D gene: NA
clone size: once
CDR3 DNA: TGTGCCAGCAGCCCTACAGGACTATCCTACAATGAGCAGTTCTTC
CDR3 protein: CASSPTGLSYNEQFF

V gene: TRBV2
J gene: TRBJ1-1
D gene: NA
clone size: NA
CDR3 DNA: TGTGCCAGCAATTTGGTAGGGGTCGGCACTGAAGCTTTCTTT
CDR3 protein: CASNLVGVGTEAFF

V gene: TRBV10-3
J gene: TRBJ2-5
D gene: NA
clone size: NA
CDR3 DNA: TGTGCCATCAGCCCGGACTACCAAGAGACCCAGTACTTC
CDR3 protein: CAISPDYQETQYF

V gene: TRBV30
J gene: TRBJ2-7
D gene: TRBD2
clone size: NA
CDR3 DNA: TGTGCCTGGATGAGGGAACGGAGCGGGAGGGTGGCCGAGCAGTACTTC
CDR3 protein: CAWMRERSGRVAEQYF

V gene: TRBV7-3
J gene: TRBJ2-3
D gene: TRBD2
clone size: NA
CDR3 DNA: TGTGCCAGCAGCCCCGGGTCTAGCGGGAGCCCCGCAGATACGCAGTATTTT
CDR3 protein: CASSPGSSGSPADTQYF

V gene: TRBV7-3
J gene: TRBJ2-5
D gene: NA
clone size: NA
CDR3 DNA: TGTGCCAGCAGCTTAAGGGGCGGCGAAGAGACCCAGTACTTC
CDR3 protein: CASSLRGGEETQYF

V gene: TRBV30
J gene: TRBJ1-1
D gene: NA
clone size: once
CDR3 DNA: TGTGCCTGGAGACGGGGGGCGAACACTGAAGCTTTCTTT
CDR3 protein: CAWRRGANTEAFF